The following is a T cell receptor (beta chain) sequence with its context. These data originate in a study of blood T cell repertoires in COVID-19. Across the whole study: Both acute and convalescent COVID-19 samples were obtained from the United States, Italy and Spain. Sources were T cells, B-cell-depleted T cells, or PBMCs; the material itself was cDNA or gDNA.

Method: immunoSEQ multiplex PCR; TCRdb's copy keeps in-frame clones and lacks some. The table shows some 330,000 clones, with 85% to 90% occurring only once. All recovered Cohort 3 donors got two negative PCRs, got clearance, or saw symptom resolution. The germline V gene encodes CDR1 SGDLS and CDR2 YYNGEE. Trimming stripped 2 bases from V and 7 bases from J, with 10 bases between. The CDR3 consists of 14 residues. The clonotype originates from a man in his thirties or forties who had recovered from COVID-19. The chain uses TRBV9 and TRBJ1-6, with D unresolved. Sequencing used PBMCs or T cells enriched from blood (not recorded which). The chain's CDR3 is CASSVEVQNSPLHF. The CDR3 DNA is TGTGCCAGCAGCGTGGAGGTGCAGAATTCACCCCTCCACTTT.